This T cell receptor beta chain was retrieved from a study of CD8 T cells in ankylosing spondylitis. Findings and caveats of the study: Within ankylosing spondylitis blood, a TCR beta motif made up of eight or nine highly homologous variants appeared to be characteristic. According to the report, clones linked to the disease were significantly enriched in matched synovial fluid samples taken from ankylosing spondylitis patients.

Germline assignment: CDR1 MNHNS and CDR2 SASEGT. V was trimmed by 4 bases and J by 0 bases, leaving 9 bases between them. The CDR3 sequence is 14 residues long. From the 5' RACE reads, TCRdb called clonotypes with MiXCR, one entry per CDR3 protein. The table includes 700,000 or so distinct CDR3 sequences, 15% to 20% detected once. This clonotype was seen more than once but under ten times. Its target is not known. This TCR was recovered from a male donor with ankylosing spondylitis. The chain uses TRBV6-1 and TRBJ1-1, with D maybe TRBD1 (6 bases). The sequencing sample was made of blood, either unsorted or a sorted T cell fraction (not recorded which). CDR3 DNA sequence: TGTGCCAGCAGTGGACAGGTCATGAACACTGAAGCTTTCTTT. Protein product: CASSGQVMNTEAFF.